This T cell receptor (beta chain) is from a study of blood T cells in healthy people across ages. General study points: The CMV status of each donor remained undetermined, and this could have confounded shifts in expanded clonotypes.

On this clonotype: Its antigen is unidentified. This may arise from a read error, as a much more abundant clone is one base away.

The CDR3 length is 14 residues. Germline V gene sequence: CDR1 SGHTA, CDR2 FQGNSA. It was with a sample-barcoded 5' primer and a J-beta primer mix that a second PCR of roughly 7 to 12 cycles was run. TCRdb used MiXCR to reprocess the 5' RACE reads, holding one entry per CDR3 protein. The data contain about 940,000 distinct CDR3 sequences, approximately 49% of them singletons. The gene calls are TRBV7-2 and TRBJ2-7; D may be TRBD1 or TRBD2 (5 bases each). What was sequenced was blood. This receptor was identified in a man aged 25-40 years in good health. CDR3 DNA sequence: TGTGCCAGCAGCCTCGACTGGGGGTCCTGCGAGCAGTACTTC. This codes for CASSLDWGSCEQYF.